Sequencing of this TCR beta chain was carried out in a study of blood T cell repertoires in COVID-19. As for the study in general: Whether acute or convalescent, the COVID-19 samples came from the United States, Italy and Spain. The cDNA or gDNA used as material had been derived from T cells, B-cell-depleted T cells, or PBMCs.

As originally analysed: Using reference gene primer amplification, nucleated cell counts were estimated. Measured with immunoSEQ multiplex PCR; TCRdb has only the in-frame clones, and not every one. D and trimming were read from the DNA, whereas the V and J calls and clone size are those reported in that table. Among around 300,000 clones listed, around 85% were seen once. Sequences were obtained from peripheral blood. This clonotype was obtained from a woman between 45 and 65 years old with active or convalescent COVID-19.

For the CDR3, the DNA is TGTGCCATCAGTGACAGGGGAGGGTCCGATAATGAGCAGTTCTTC. Protein product: CAISDRGGSDNEQFF. This rearrangement joins TRBV10-3 to TRBJ2-1; D might be TRBD2 (7 bases). In germline, CDR1 is ENHRY, CDR2 SYGVKD. The CDR3 length is 15 residues. Trimming shortened V by 3 bases and J by 7 bases, and 16 bases separated the two germline ends.